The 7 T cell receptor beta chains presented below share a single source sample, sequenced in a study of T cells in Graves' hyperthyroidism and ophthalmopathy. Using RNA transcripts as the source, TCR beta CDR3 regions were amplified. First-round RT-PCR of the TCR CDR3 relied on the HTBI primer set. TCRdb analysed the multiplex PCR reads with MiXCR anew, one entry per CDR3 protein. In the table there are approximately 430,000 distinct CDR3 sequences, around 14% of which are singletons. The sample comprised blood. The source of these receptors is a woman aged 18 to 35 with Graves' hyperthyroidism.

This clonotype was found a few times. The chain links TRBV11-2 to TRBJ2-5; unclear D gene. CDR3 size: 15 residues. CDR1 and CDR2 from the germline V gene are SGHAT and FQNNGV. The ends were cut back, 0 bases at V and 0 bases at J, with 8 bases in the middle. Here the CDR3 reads CASSLEASNQETQYF. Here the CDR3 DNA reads TGTGCCAGCAGCTTAGAGGCCAGCAACCAAGAGACCCAGTACTTC.

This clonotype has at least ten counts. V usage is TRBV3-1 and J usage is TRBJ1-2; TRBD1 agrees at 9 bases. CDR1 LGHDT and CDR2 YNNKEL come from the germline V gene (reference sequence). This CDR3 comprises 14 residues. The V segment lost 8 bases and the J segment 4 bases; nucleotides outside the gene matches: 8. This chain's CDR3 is CASGQGPRGYGYTF. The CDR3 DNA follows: TGTGCCAGCGGACAGGGGCCTAGAGGCTATGGCTACACCTTC.

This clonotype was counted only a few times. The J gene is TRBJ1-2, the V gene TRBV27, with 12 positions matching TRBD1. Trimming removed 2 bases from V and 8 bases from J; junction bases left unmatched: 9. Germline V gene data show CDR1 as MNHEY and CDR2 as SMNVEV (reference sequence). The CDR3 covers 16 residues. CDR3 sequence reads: CASSLRGQGAAWGYTF. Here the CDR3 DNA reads TGTGCCAGCAGTTTAAGGGGACAGGGGGCGGCCTGGGGCTACACCTTC.

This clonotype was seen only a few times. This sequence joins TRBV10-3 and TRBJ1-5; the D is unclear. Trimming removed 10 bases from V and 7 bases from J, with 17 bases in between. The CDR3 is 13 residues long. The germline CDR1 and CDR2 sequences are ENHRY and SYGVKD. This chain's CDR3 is CATTQREGQPQHF. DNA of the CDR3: TGTGCCACCACTCAGAGGGAAGGACAGCCCCAGCATTTT.

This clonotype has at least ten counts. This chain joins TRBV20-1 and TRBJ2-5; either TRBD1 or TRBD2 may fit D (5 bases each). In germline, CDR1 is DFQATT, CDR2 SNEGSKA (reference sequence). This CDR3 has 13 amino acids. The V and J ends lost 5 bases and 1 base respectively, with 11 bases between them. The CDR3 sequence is CSASGQLQETQYF. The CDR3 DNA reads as TGCAGTGCTTCGGGGCAACTCCAAGAGACCCAGTACTTC.

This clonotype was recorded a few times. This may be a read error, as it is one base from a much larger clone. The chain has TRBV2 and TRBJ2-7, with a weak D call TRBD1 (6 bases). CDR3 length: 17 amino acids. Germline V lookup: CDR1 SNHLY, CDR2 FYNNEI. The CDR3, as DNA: TGTGTCAGCAGTGCTCCACGCGCCGGGACAAAGACCTACGAGCAGTACTTC. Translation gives CVSSAPRAGTKTYEQYF.

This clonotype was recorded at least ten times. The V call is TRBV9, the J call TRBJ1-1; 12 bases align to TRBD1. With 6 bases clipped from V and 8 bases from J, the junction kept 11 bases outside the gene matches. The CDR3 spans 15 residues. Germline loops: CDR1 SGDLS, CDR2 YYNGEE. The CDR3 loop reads CASTPTGTGGVEAFF. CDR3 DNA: TGTGCCAGCACCCCAACCGGGACAGGGGGCGTAGAAGCTTTCTTT. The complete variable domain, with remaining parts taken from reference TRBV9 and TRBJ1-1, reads DSGVTQTPKHLITATGQRVTLRCSPRSGDLSVYWYQQSLDQGLQFLIQYYNGEERAKGNILERFSAQQFPDLHSELNLSSLELGDSALYFCASTPTGTGGVEAFFGQGTRLTVV.